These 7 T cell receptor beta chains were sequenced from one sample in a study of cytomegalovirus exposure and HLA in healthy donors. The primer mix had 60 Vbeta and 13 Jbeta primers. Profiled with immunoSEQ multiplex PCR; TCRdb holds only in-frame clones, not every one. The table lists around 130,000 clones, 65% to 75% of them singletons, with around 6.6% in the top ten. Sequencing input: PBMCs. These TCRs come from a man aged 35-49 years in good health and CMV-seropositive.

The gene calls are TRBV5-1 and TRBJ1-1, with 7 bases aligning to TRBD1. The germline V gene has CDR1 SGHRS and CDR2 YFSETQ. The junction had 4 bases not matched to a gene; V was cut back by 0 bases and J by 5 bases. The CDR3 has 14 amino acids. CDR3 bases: TGCGCCAGCAGCTTGGACAGGGGAAGGACTGAAGCTTTCTTT. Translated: CASSLDRGRTEAFF.

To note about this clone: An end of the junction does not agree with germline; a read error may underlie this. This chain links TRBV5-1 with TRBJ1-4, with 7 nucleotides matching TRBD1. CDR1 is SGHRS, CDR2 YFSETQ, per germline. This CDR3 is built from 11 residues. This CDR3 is CASSSQGRFYF. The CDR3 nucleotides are TGCGCCAGCAGCTCACAGGGGCGATTCTATTTT.

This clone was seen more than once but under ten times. As DNA, the CDR3 is TGTGCCAGCAGTTACTCCATAGCGGGGGACTCCTACGAGCAGTACTTC. Encoded protein: CASSYSIAGDSYEQYF. V is TRBV6-6 and J is TRBJ2-7, with 9 bases fitting TRBD2. The CDR3 runs to 16 residues. Germline CDR1 is MNHNY and CDR2 is SVGAGI (reference sequence). The V gene end was trimmed by 0 bases and the J gene end by 0 bases; junction bases not matched to a gene: 3.

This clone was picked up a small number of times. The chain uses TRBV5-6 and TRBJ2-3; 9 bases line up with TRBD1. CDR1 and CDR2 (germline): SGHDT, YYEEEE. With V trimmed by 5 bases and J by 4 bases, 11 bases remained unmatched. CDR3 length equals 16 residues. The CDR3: CASRSTGQGFADTQYF. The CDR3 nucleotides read TGTGCCAGCAGGAGTACGGGACAGGGATTCGCAGATACGCAGTATTTT.

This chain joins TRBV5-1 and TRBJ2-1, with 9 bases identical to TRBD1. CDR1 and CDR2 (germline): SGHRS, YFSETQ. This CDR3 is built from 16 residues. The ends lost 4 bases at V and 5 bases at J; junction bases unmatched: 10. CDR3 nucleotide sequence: TGCGCCAGCAGCCCGGGGACAGGGCCCCTTAACAATGAGCAGTTCTTC. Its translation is CASSPGTGPLNNEQFF.

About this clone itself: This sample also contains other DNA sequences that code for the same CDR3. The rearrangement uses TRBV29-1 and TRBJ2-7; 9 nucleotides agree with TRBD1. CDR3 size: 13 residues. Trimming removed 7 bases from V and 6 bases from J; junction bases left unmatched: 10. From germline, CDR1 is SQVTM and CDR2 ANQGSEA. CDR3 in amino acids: CSAYGTGYREQYF. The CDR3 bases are TGCAGCGCATACGGGACAGGGTATCGCGAGCAGTACTTC.

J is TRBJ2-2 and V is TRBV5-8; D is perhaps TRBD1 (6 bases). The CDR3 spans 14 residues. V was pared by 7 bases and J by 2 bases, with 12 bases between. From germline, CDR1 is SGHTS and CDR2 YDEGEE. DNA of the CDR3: TGTGCCAGCTACCGGGACATCAACACCGGGGAGCTGTTTTTT. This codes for CASYRDINTGELFF.